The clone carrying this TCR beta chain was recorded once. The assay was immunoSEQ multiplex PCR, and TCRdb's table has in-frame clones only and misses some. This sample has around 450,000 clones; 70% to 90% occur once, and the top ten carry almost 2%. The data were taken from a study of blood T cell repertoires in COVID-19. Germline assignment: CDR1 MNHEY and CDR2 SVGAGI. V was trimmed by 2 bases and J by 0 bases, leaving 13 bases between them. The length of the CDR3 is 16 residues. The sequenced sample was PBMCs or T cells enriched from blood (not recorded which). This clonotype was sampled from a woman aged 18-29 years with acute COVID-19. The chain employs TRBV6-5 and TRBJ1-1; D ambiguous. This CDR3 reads CASSYPSVLVNTEAFF. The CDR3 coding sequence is TGTGCCAGCAGTTACCCATCGGTACTTGTGAACACTGAAGCTTTCTTT.